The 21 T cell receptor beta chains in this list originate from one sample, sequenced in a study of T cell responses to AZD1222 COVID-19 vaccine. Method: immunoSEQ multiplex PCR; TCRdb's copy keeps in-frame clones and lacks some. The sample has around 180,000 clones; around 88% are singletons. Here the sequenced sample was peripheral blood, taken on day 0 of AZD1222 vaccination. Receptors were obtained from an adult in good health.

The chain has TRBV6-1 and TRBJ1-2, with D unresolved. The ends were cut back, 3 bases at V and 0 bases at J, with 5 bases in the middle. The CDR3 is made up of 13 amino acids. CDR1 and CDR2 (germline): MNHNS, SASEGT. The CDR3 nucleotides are TGTGCCAGCAGTGACACCGCTAACTATGGCTACACCTTC. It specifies CASSDTANYGYTF.

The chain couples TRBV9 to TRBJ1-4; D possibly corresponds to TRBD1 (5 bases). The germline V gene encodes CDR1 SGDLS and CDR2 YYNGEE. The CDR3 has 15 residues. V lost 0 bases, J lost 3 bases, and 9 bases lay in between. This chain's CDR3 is CASSVAGTANEKLFF. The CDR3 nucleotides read TGTGCCAGCAGCGTAGCTGGGACGGCTAATGAAAAACTGTTTTTT.

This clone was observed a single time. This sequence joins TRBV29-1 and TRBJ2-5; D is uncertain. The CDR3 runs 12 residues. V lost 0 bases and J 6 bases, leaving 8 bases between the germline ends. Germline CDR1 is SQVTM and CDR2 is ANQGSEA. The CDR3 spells CSVEDAGQTQYF. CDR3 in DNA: TGCAGCGTTGAAGATGCCGGGCAGACCCAGTACTTC.

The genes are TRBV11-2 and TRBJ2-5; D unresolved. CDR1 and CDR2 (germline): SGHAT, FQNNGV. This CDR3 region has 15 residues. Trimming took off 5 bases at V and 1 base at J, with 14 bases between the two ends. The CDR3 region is CASSLGQAVQETQYF. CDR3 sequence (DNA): TGTGCCAGCAGCCTAGGCCAAGCCGTCCAAGAGACCCAGTACTTC.

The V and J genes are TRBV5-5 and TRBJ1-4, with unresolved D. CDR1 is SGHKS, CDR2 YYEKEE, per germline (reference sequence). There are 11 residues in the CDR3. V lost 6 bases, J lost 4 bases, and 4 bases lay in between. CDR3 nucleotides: TGTGCCAGCAAAATTAATGAAAAACTGTTTTTT. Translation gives CASKINEKLFF. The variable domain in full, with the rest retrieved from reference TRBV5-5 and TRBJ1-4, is DAGVTQSPTHLIKTRGQQVTLRCSPISGHKSVSWYQQVLGQGPQFIFQYYEKEERGRGNFPDRFSARQFPNYSSELNVNALLLGDSALYLCASKINEKLFFGSGTQLSVL.

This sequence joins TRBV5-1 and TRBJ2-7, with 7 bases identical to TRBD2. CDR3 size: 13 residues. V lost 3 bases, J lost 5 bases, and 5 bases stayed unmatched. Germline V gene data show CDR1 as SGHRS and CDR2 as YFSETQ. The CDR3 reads CASSSGLPDEQYF. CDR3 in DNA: TGCGCCAGCAGCTCGGGACTACCCGACGAGCAGTACTTC.

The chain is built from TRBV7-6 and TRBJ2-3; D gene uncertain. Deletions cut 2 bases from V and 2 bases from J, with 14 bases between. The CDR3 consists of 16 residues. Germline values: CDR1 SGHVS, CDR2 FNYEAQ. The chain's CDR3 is CASSLLGSGATDTQYF. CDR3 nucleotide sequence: TGTGCCAGCAGCTTACTAGGATCAGGCGCCACAGATACGCAGTATTTT.

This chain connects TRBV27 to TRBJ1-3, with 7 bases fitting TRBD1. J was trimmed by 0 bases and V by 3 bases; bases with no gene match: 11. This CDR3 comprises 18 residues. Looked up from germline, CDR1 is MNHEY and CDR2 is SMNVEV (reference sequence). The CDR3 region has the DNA TGTGCCAGCAGTTTCCGGACAGGACCCATAAGCTCTGGAAACACCATATATTTT. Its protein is CASSFRTGPISSGNTIYF.

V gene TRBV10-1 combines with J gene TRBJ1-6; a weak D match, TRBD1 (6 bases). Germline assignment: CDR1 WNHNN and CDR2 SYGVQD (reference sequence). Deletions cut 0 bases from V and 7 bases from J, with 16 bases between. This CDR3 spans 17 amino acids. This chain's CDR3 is CASSESAGRGTNSPLHF. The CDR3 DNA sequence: TGCGCCAGCAGTGAGTCTGCGGGCCGGGGGACAAATTCACCCCTCCACTTT.

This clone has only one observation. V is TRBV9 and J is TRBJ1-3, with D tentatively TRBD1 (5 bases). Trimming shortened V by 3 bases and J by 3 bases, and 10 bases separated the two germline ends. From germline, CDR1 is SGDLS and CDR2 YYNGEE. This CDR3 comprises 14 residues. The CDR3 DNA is TGTGCCAGCAGCGGCGCAGGGAGTGGAAACACCATATATTTT. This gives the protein CASSGAGSGNTIYF.

The CDR3 loop is CASSLWGTANQPQHF. The CDR3 DNA reads TGTGCCAGCAGTCTTTGGGGGACAGCTAATCAGCCCCAGCATTTT. The V call is TRBV6-5, the J call TRBJ1-5, with 7 bases identical to TRBD1. J lost 4 bases, V lost 5 bases, and 8 bases had no gene match. This CDR3 spans 15 amino acids. Per germline, CDR1 MNHEY and CDR2 SVGAGI.

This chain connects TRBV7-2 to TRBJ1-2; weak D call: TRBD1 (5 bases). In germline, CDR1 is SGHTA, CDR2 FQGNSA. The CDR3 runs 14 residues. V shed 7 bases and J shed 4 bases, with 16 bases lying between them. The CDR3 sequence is CASIASRRGYGYTF. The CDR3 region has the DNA TGTGCCAGCATCGCGAGCCGGAGGGGCTATGGCTACACCTTC.

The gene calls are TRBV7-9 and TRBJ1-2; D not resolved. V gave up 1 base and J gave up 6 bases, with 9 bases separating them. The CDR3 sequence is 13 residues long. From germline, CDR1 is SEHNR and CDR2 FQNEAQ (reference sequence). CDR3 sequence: CASSLVPLDGYTF. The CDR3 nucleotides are TGTGCCAGCAGCTTAGTGCCCCTTGATGGCTACACCTTC.

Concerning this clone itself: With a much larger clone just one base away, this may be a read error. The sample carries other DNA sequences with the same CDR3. CDR3 bases: TGTGCCACCAGCAGGGTGGGAACAGATACGCAGTATTTT. This encodes CATSRVGTDTQYF. This sequence joins TRBV15 and TRBJ2-3, with D hard to call. Germline-derived CDR1 and CDR2 are LNHNV and YYDKDF (reference sequence). The length of the CDR3 is 13 residues. Trimming took off 3 bases at V and 3 bases at J, with 7 bases between the two ends.

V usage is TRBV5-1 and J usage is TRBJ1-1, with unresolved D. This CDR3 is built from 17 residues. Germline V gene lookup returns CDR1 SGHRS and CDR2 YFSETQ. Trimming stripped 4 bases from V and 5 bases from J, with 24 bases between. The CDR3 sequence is CASSLPATGTALTEAFF. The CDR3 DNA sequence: TGCGCCAGCAGCCTACCAGCTACGGGTACCGCTTTGACTGAAGCTTTCTTT.

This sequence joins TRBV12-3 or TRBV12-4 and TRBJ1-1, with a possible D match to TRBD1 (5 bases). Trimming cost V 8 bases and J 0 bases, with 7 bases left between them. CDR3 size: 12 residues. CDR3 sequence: CASRQLNTEAFF. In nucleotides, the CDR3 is TGTGCCAGCCGACAGCTGAACACTGAAGCTTTCTTT.

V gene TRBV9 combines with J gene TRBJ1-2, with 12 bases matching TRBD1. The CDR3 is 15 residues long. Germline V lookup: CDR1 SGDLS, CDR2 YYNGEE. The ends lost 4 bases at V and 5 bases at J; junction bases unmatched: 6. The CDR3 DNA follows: TGTGCCAGCAGCTCGGGACAGGGGGCTGGGTATGGCTACACCTTC. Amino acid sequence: CASSSGQGAGYGYTF.

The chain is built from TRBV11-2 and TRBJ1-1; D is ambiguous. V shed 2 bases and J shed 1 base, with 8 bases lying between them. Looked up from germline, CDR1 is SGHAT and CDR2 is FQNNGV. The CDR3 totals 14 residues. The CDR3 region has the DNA TGTGCCAGCAGCTTACGATCCAGGAACACTGAAGCTTTCTTT. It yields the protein CASSLRSRNTEAFF.

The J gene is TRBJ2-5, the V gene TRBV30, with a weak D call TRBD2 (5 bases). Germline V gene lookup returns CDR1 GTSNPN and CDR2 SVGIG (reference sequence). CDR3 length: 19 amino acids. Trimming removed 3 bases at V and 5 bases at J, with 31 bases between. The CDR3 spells CAWSGYDWWRVGTEETQYF. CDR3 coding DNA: TGTGCCTGGAGCGGATATGACTGGTGGCGGGTGGGTACGGAGGAGACCCAGTACTTC.

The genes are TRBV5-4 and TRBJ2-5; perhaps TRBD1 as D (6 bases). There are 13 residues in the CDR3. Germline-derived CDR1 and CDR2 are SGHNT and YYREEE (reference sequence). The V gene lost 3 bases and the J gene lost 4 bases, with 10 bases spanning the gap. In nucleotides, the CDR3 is TGTGCCAGCAGCTCGGACAGACGAGAGACCCAGTACTTC. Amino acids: CASSSDRRETQYF.

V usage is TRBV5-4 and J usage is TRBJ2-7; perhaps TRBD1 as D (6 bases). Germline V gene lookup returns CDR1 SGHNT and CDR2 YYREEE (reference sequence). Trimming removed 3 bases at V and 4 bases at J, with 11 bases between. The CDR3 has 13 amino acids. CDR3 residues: CASSSERGYEQYF. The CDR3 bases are TGTGCCAGCAGCTCGGAGAGGGGGTACGAGCAGTACTTC. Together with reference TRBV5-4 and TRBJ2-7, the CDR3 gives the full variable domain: ETGVTQSPTHLIKTRGQQVTLRCSSQSGHNTVSWYQQALGQGPQFIFQYYREEENGRGNFPPRFSGLQFPNYSSELNVNALELDDSALYLCASSSERGYEQYFGPGTRLTVT.